The 32 T cell receptor beta chains in this list originate from one sample, sequenced in a study of blood T cell repertoires in COVID-19. Measured with immunoSEQ multiplex PCR; TCRdb has only the in-frame clones, and not every one. The sample gives about 110,000 clones, around 81% of which show up once; 4% to 4.5% is in the top ten. Sample: peripheral blood. These receptors all come from a woman aged 70-85 years with acute or convalescent COVID-19.

The V gene is TRBV28, the J gene TRBJ1-1; D unresolved. The V end lost 0 bases, the J end lost 1 base, and 6 bases lay between the germline ends. Germline V CDR1 and CDR2: MDHEN, SYDVKM. The CDR3 loop spans 14 amino acids. CDR3 in amino acids: CASSLWGRNTEAFF. The CDR3 DNA reads TGTGCCAGCAGTTTATGGGGCAGGAACACTGAAGCTTTCTTT.

The J gene is TRBJ2-7, the V gene TRBV2; D not resolved. This CDR3 is built from 11 residues. CDR1 is SNHLY, CDR2 FYNNEI, per germline. The V end lost 4 bases, the J end lost 3 bases, and 4 bases lay between the germline ends. DNA for the CDR3: TGTGCCAGCAGTGCGTACTACGAGCAGTACTTC. Translating gives CASSAYYEQYF.

This clone occurred a few times. The genes are TRBV15 and TRBJ1-4; 7 bases agree with TRBD1. The germline gives CDR1 LNHNV, CDR2 YYDKDF (reference sequence). CDR3 size: 15 residues. The ends lost 2 bases at V and 8 bases at J; junction bases unmatched: 8. CDR3 sequence reads: CATSRQQGMNEKLFF. DNA of the CDR3: TGTGCCACCAGCAGACAACAGGGGATGAACGAAAAACTGTTTTTT. The complete variable domain, with remaining parts taken from reference TRBV15 and TRBJ1-4, reads DAMVIQNPRYQVTQFGKPVTLSCSQTLNHNVMYWYQQKSSQAPKLLFHYYDKDFNNEADTPDNFQSRRPNTSFCFLDIRSPGLGDTAMYLCATSRQQGMNEKLFFGSGTQLSVL.

This clone was seen a few times. The chain couples TRBV5-1 to TRBJ1-2; 7 bases are a match to TRBD1. Germline V CDR1 and CDR2: SGHRS, YFSETQ. The length of the CDR3 is 15 residues. V lost 4 bases, J lost 3 bases, and 9 bases stayed unmatched. The CDR3, as DNA: TGCGCCAGCAGCCACGGACAGGCGAAAGACTATGGCTACACCTTC. Amino acid sequence: CASSHGQAKDYGYTF. Full variable domain (remainder filled in from reference TRBV5-1 and TRBJ1-2): KAGVTQTPRYLIKTRGQQVTLSCSPISGHRSVSWYQQTPGQGLQFLFEYFSETQRNKGNFPGRFSGRQFSNSRSEMNVSTLELGDSALYLCASSHGQAKDYGYTFGSGTRLTVV.

This clone showed up just a few times. V usage is TRBV9 and J usage is TRBJ1-3; D ambiguous. Germline V gene data show CDR1 as SGDLS and CDR2 as YYNGEE. Trimming removed 3 bases at V and 2 bases at J, with 3 bases between. CDR3 length equals 12 residues. The CDR3 region is CASSDTGNTIYF. CDR3 sequence (DNA): TGTGCCAGCAGCGACACTGGAAACACCATATATTTT. The variable domain in full, completed from reference TRBV9 and TRBJ1-3, reads DSGVTQTPKHLITATGQRVTLRCSPRSGDLSVYWYQQSLDQGLQFLIQYYNGEERAKGNILERFSAQQFPDLHSELNLSSLELGDSALYFCASSDTGNTIYFGEGSWLTVV.

In this sample, this clone turned up once. The chain employs TRBV6-2 or TRBV6-3 and TRBJ1-5; D is ambiguous. V gave up 2 bases and J gave up 5 bases, with 10 bases separating them. CDR3 length equals 14 residues. The V gene's germline CDR1 is MNHEY and CDR2 SVGEGT. Here the CDR3 reads CASSYGQRDQPQHF. The CDR3 nucleotides read TGTGCCAGCAGTTACGGGCAGAGGGATCAGCCCCAGCATTTT.

The chain links TRBV9 to TRBJ2-5, with 7 bases aligning to TRBD2. With 4 bases clipped from V and 5 bases from J, the junction kept 11 bases outside the gene matches. In germline, CDR1 is SGDLS, CDR2 YYNGEE. The CDR3 is made up of 15 amino acids. DNA of the CDR3: TGTGCCAGCAGCCCGGGGGGTCGGGTGGTCGAGACCCAGTACTTC. Protein: CASSPGGRVVETQYF. The whole variable domain, filled in from reference TRBV9 and TRBJ2-5, reads DSGVTQTPKHLITATGQRVTLRCSPRSGDLSVYWYQQSLDQGLQFLIQYYNGEERAKGNILERFSAQQFPDLHSELNLSSLELGDSALYFCASSPGGRVVETQYFGPGTRLLVL.

V gene TRBV28 combines with J gene TRBJ2-7; 9 nucleotides align to TRBD1. Germline V gene data show CDR1 as MDHEN and CDR2 as SYDVKM. Trimming removed 6 bases from V and 5 bases from J; junction bases left unmatched: 11. The CDR3 is 15 amino acids. In DNA, the CDR3 is TGTGCCAGCAGCCCCACGGGACAGGGTAGGAACGAGCAGTACTTC. Its translation is CASSPTGQGRNEQYF.

The V call is TRBV10-1, the J call TRBJ2-5; D perhaps matches TRBD2 (5 bases). CDR1 is WNHNN and CDR2 is SYGVQD in the germline V gene (reference sequence). This CDR3 has 12 amino acids. The germline V and J ends were trimmed by 5 bases and 2 bases, with 6 bases remaining between them. The CDR3 here is CASSTGQETQYF. The CDR3 coding sequence is TGCGCCAGCAGTACGGGACAAGAGACCCAGTACTTC.

This chain uses TRBV3-1 (or the pseudogene TRBV3-2) with TRBJ2-2, with 7 bases lining up with TRBD1. The germline V gene encodes CDR1 LGHDT and CDR2 YNNKEL (reference sequence). Unmatched junction bases numbered 8, after V lost 8 bases and J lost 8 bases. This CDR3 comprises 13 residues. CDR3 in amino acids: CASVNRGRGELFF. Here the CDR3 DNA reads TGTGCCAGCGTAAACAGGGGCAGGGGGGAGCTGTTTTTT.

This rearrangement joins TRBV11-2 to TRBJ2-3; 9 bases agree with TRBD2. J was trimmed by 2 bases and V by 5 bases; bases with no gene match: 8. Germline assignment: CDR1 SGHAT and CDR2 FQNNGV. The CDR3 extends over 16 amino acids. CDR3 nucleotides: TGTGCCAGCAGCCCCTTAGCGGGGGCCACCACAGATACGCAGTATTTT. It yields the protein CASSPLAGATTDTQYF.

This clone was recorded only once. This chain links TRBV2 with TRBJ2-7; 11 nucleotides line up with TRBD1. This CDR3 spans 15 amino acids. Germline-derived CDR1 and CDR2 are SNHLY and FYNNEI. V dropped 7 bases and J dropped 2; count of bases not matched to a gene: 7. This chain's CDR3 is CASKVGQGGAYEQYF. The CDR3 nucleotides read TGTGCCAGCAAGGTGGGACAGGGGGGGGCCTACGAGCAGTACTTC.

The V gene is TRBV10-3, the J gene TRBJ2-3, with 9 bases matching TRBD1. Germline trimming cut 5 bases from V and 3 bases from J; bases unmatched to any gene: 3. CDR1 is ENHRY, CDR2 SYGVKD, per germline. The CDR3 sequence is 14 residues long. CDR3 loop: CAISPGQGTDTQYF. DNA of the CDR3: TGTGCCATCAGTCCGGGACAGGGAACAGATACGCAGTATTTT.

The chain has TRBV6-5 and TRBJ1-2, with TRBD1 as a possible D gene (6 bases). V dropped 5 bases and J dropped 6 bases, with 16 bases sitting between them. The V gene's germline CDR1 is MNHEY and CDR2 SVGAGI. The CDR3 is 14 amino acids. CDR3 nucleotide sequence: TGTGCCAGCAGTCGCGCCGAACAGGGAGATGGCTACACCTTC. Translating gives CASSRAEQGDGYTF.

The chain uses TRBV7-2 and TRBJ2-2, with unresolved D. The V and J ends lost 4 bases and 7 bases respectively, with 7 bases between them. The V gene's germline CDR1 is SGHTA and CDR2 FQGNSA. The CDR3 runs 12 residues. CDR3 nucleotides: TGTGCCAGCAGCTCGTTCGGCGGGGAGCTGTTTTTT. It yields the protein CASSSFGGELFF.

The J gene is TRBJ2-7, the V gene TRBV6-5; D might be TRBD2 (6 bases). The CDR3 has 13 amino acids. Germline values: CDR1 MNHEY, CDR2 SVGAGI. Deletions cut 6 bases from V and 0 bases from J, with 9 bases between. The CDR3 DNA reads TGTGCCAGCAGACAGACTAGCTCCTACGAGCAGTACTTC. Its translation is CASRQTSSYEQYF.

The chain combines TRBV18 with TRBJ2-3; 7 bases match TRBD2. Looked up from germline, CDR1 is KGHSH and CDR2 is LQKENI. Trimming took 4 bases from V and 0 from J; bases not matched to a gene: 4. This CDR3 is 15 amino acids long. The DNA for the CDR3 is TGTGCCAGCTCACGACTAGCCGCAAGCACAGATACGCAGTATTTT. Its protein product is CASSRLAASTDTQYF.

The J gene is TRBJ2-5, the V gene TRBV4-3; 10 nucleotides match TRBD1. The CDR3 covers 14 residues. The V and J ends lost 1 base and 6 bases, in that order; junction bases with no gene match: 2. Germline V gene data show CDR1 as LGHNA and CDR2 as YSLEER. CDR3 in DNA: TGCGCCAGCAGCCAAGTGGGACAGGGGCAGACCCAGTACTTC. Protein product: CASSQVGQGQTQYF.

The CDR3 loop reads CASSLPGTSFNEQFF. The CDR3 DNA follows: TGTGCCAGCTCACTGCCCGGGACTAGTTTCAATGAGCAGTTCTTC. This chain connects TRBV18 to TRBJ2-1; 8 bases fit TRBD2. Trimming took 4 bases from V and 6 from J; bases not matched to a gene: 8. CDR3 size: 15 residues. Germline values: CDR1 KGHSH, CDR2 LQKENI. The whole variable domain, remainder taken from reference TRBV18 and TRBJ2-1, is NAGVMQNPRHLVRRRGQEARLRCSPMKGHSHVYWYRQLPEEGLKFMVYLQKENIIDESGMPKERFSAEFPKEGPSILRIQQVVRGDSAAYFCASSLPGTSFNEQFFGPGTRLTVL.

The chain carries TRBV30 and TRBJ2-7, with TRBD2 matching 8 bases. The V gene end was trimmed by 3 bases and the J gene end by 6 bases; junction bases not matched to a gene: 4. The CDR3 totals 12 residues. Germline values: CDR1 GTSNPN, CDR2 SVGIG (reference sequence). The CDR3 protein is CAWRTAGAEQYF. The CDR3 DNA follows: TGTGCCTGGAGAACAGCGGGAGCCGAGCAGTACTTC.

The rearrangement links TRBV7-3 to TRBJ2-1, with D unresolved. Deletions cut 5 bases from V and 6 bases from J, with 8 bases between. This CDR3 is 12 amino acids long. CDR1 is SGHTA and CDR2 is FQGTGA in the germline V gene. The CDR3, as DNA: TGTGCCAGCAGCCCTACCGGCAATGAGCAGTTCTTC. This translates into CASSPTGNEQFF.

This clone was detected once. V gene TRBV18 combines with J gene TRBJ1-2; a possible D gene is TRBD1 (5 bases). CDR3 length: 13 amino acids. Germline V CDR1 and CDR2: KGHSH, LQKENI. V was pared by 1 base and J by 4 bases, with 7 bases between. CDR3 sequence: CASSPLRVYGYTF. The CDR3 bases are TGTGCCAGCTCACCACTCAGGGTCTATGGCTACACCTTC.

V is TRBV5-1 and J is TRBJ2-5; 8 bases match TRBD1. Per the germline V gene, CDR1 is SGHRS and CDR2 is YFSETQ. This CDR3 comprises 17 residues. V was clipped by 5 bases and J by 5 bases; unmatched bases: 17. This CDR3 is CASRLGTGGPEVETQYF. In nucleotides, the CDR3 is TGCGCCAGCAGGCTCGGGACAGGTGGCCCAGAGGTGGAGACCCAGTACTTC.

The chain links TRBV6-6 to TRBJ2-4; D possibly corresponds to TRBD1 (7 bases). This CDR3 is built from 15 residues. Germline V gives CDR1 MNHNY, CDR2 SVGAGI (reference sequence). V lost 2 bases, J lost 9 bases, and 17 bases lay in between. The CDR3 DNA follows: TGTGCCAGCAGTTACCAGTCAGGGGGACTGATCATTCAGTACTTC. Translating it yields CASSYQSGGLIIQYF.

The chain recombines TRBV6-1 with TRBJ2-4; the match to TRBD1 covers 8 bases. Trimming at V came to 0 bases and at J to 7 bases, leaving 14 bases not matched to a gene. Germline-derived CDR1 and CDR2 are MNHNS and SASEGT. The CDR3 sequence is 18 residues long. CDR3 sequence: CASSEALRSQGAGNIQYF. As DNA, the CDR3 is TGTGCCAGCAGTGAAGCACTTAGATCTCAGGGGGCGGGGAACATTCAGTACTTC.

The chain recombines TRBV19 with TRBJ2-1; 10 nucleotides align to TRBD2. Germline CDR1 LNHDA, CDR2 SQIVND (reference sequence). The CDR3 runs to 18 residues. Trimming at V came to 2 bases and at J to 2 bases, leaving 9 bases not matched to a gene. The DNA for the CDR3 is TGTGCCAGTAGTATATTCAGCGGGAGGGTCGGTGCCTACAATGAGCAGTTCTTC. It translates to CASSIFSGRVGAYNEQFF. The full variable domain, completed using reference TRBV19 and TRBJ2-1, is DGGITQSPKYLFRKEGQNVTLSCEQNLNHDAMYWYRQDPGQGLRLIYYSQIVNDFQKGDIAEGYSVSREKKESFPLTVTSAQKNPTAFYLCASSIFSGRVGAYNEQFFGPGTRLTVL.

Remarks on this clone: Different DNA sequences within this sample yield the same CDR3. The chain recombines TRBV9 with TRBJ1-5, with D unresolved. The germline V gene encodes CDR1 SGDLS and CDR2 YYNGEE. The CDR3 covers 15 residues. V dropped 0 bases and J dropped 1 base, with 8 bases sitting between them. As DNA, the CDR3 is TGTGCCAGCAGCGTAGATGAGGGCAGCAATCAGCCCCAGCATTTT. This gives the protein CASSVDEGSNQPQHF.

This chain joins TRBV19 and TRBJ2-3, with a weak D call TRBD1 (6 bases). CDR1 LNHDA and CDR2 SQIVND come from the germline V gene (reference sequence). The CDR3 consists of 14 residues. V was pared by 3 bases and J by 6 bases, with 13 bases between. The CDR3, as DNA: TGTGCCAGTAGTATGGGGGCAGGGGTGGATACGCAGTATTTT. This translates into CASSMGAGVDTQYF.

The chain joins TRBV24-1 to TRBJ1-1; TRBD1 might be the D (6 bases). The CDR3 has 16 residues. Germline values: CDR1 KGHDR, CDR2 SFDVKD. Trimming removed 4 bases at V and 7 bases at J, with 21 bases between. CDR3 region: CATSDPNSQGLIEAFF. The CDR3 nucleotides are TGTGCCACCAGTGACCCGAACAGCCAGGGGTTAATTGAAGCTTTCTTT.

The chain uses TRBV28 and TRBJ1-2; D uncertain. Germline V gene data show CDR1 as MDHEN and CDR2 as SYDVKM. Trimming shortened V by 10 bases and J by 2 bases, and 11 bases separated the two germline ends. This CDR3 contains 12 residues. CDR3 amino acids: CATSDTNYGYTF. CDR3 in DNA: TGTGCCACCAGCGACACCAACTATGGCTACACCTTC.

V is TRBV7-2 and J is TRBJ1-2, with a tentative D call TRBD1 (6 bases). The CDR3 loop spans 14 amino acids. CDR1 is SGHTA, CDR2 FQGNSA, per germline. V was cut by 4 bases and J by 4 bases, with 13 bases left in between. CDR3 region: CASSSTTGIYGYTF. Written as DNA, the CDR3 is TGTGCCAGCAGCTCCACGACAGGCATCTATGGCTACACCTTC.

The V call is TRBV4-1, the J call TRBJ2-3, with 12 bases lining up with TRBD2. The CDR3 runs to 18 residues. J gave up 0 bases and V 3 bases, and 7 bases lay outside the gene matches. Germline V gene sequence: CDR1 MGHRA, CDR2 YSYEKL. This CDR3 is CASSHASGGALSTDTQYF. In DNA form, the CDR3 reads TGCGCCAGCAGCCACGCTAGCGGGGGGGCCTTGAGCACAGATACGCAGTATTTT.